Sequencing of this T cell receptor (beta chain) was carried out in a study of blood T cell repertoires in COVID-19. The method was immunoSEQ multiplex PCR; TCRdb's version includes in-frame clones alone and lacks a portion of them. The sample lists a few hundred thousand clones; just under 90% were seen once. This receptor was taken from a woman aged 40 to 49 with acute or convalescent COVID-19. Sequenced: peripheral blood.

The CDR3 bases are TGTGCCAGTAGTACCTCACAGGGGGCTGGTGGCTACACCTTC. Encoded protein: CASSTSQGAGGYTF. This chain links TRBV19 with TRBJ1-2; 9 bases are shared with TRBD1. Trimming cost V 4 bases and J 7 bases; bases outside gene matches: 7. This CDR3 is built from 14 residues. Germline CDR1 is LNHDA and CDR2 is SQIVND (reference sequence).